The text below deals with one T cell receptor (beta chain). The target antigen is unknown. The table came from immunoSEQ multiplex PCR; TCRdb's copy has only in-frame clones and leaves some out. The sample consists of some 4,200 clones, about four fifths of them appearing once. The sample belongs to a study of T cell repertoires in ileal Crohn's disease. Study-level information: Every patient was operated on for stricturing (approximately 60%) or penetrating (about 39%) complications.

Whole-study findings and limits: Active smokers at surgery had more clonal expansions than non-smokers.

Trimming left V 5 bases short and J 1 base short, with 14 bases between. Germline lookup yields CDR1 SGHTA and CDR2 FQGNSA. There are 16 residues in the CDR3. Sequencing was carried out using ileal tissue. The chain has TRBV7-2 and TRBJ2-2; a weak D match, TRBD1 (6 bases). This clonotype originated in an adult with Crohn's disease. The CDR3 region is CASSGMGHLNTGELFF. The CDR3 nucleotides are TGTGCCAGCAGCGGAATGGGACACCTGAACACCGGGGAGCTGTTTTTT.